One and the same sample provided the 10 T cell receptor beta chains below, sequenced in a study of CD8+CD57+ T cells in acquired aplastic anemia. TCR beta VDJ and CDR3 profiling used genomic DNA as template. MiXCR, applied by TCRdb to the reads, yields one record per CDR3 protein. Among approximately 190,000 distinct CDR3 sequences, more than 45% were seen once, and the ten largest hold 8.5% to 10%. Sequencing was done on patients that had shown CD8+CD57+ cell expansion by flow cytometry. Material: sorted CD4+, CD8+, or CD8+CD57+ T cells (not recorded which) from PBMCs. These receptors originate from a human donor with aplastic anemia.

This clonotype was seen repeatedly, ten times or more. The V call is TRBV7-2, the J call TRBJ1-1; D is ambiguous. The germline CDR1 and CDR2 sequences are SGHTA and FQGNSA. V shed 5 bases and J shed 4 bases, with 11 bases lying between them. CDR3 length: 13 amino acids. This CDR3 reads CASSPRWATEAFF. DNA for the CDR3: TGTGCCAGCAGCCCCCGATGGGCCACTGAAGCTTTCTTT.

The chain carries TRBV7-6 and TRBJ2-1, with D unclear. This CDR3 spans 13 amino acids. Germline loops: CDR1 SGHVS, CDR2 FNYEAQ. The V end lost 5 bases, the J end lost 7 bases, and 12 bases lay between the germline ends. This CDR3 is CASSPAVENEQFF. CDR3 nucleotide sequence: TGTGCCAGCAGCCCCGCGGTGGAGAATGAGCAGTTCTTC.

The genes are TRBV24-1 and TRBJ2-2; no reliable D call. CDR1 and CDR2 from the germline V gene are KGHDR and SFDVKD. CDR3 size: 12 residues. Trimming cost V 0 bases and J 5 bases, with 0 bases left between them. The CDR3 reads CATSDLTGELFF. DNA for the CDR3: TGTGCCACCAGTGATTTGACCGGGGAGCTGTTTTTT.

The chain uses TRBV19 and TRBJ1-5, with D unclear. Trimming took 3 bases from V and 3 from J, leaving 6 bases between them. Germline V gene sequence: CDR1 LNHDA, CDR2 SQIVND (reference sequence). The CDR3 has 13 residues. This CDR3 reads CASSMMNNQPQHF. DNA of the CDR3: TGTGCCAGTAGTATGATGAACAATCAGCCCCAGCATTTT.

The chain joins TRBV4-1 to TRBJ2-1, with D hard to call. CDR1 is MGHRA, CDR2 YSYEKL, per germline. The CDR3 is 11 residues long. The V gene lost 4 bases and the J gene lost 9 bases, with 7 bases spanning the gap. The CDR3 DNA reads as TGCGCCAGCAGCCTGAACGCTGAGCAGTTCTTC. The encoded protein is CASSLNAEQFF.

The chain uses TRBV4-2 and TRBJ2-1; 8 bases map to TRBD2. Germline loops: CDR1 LGHNA, CDR2 YNFKEQ. The trim removed 4 bases at V and 7 bases at J, leaving 9 bases unmatched. The CDR3 extends over 15 amino acids. The CDR3 region is CASSREGGGKNEQFF. The CDR3 coding sequence is TGTGCCAGCAGCCGAGAGGGCGGGGGGAAGAATGAGCAGTTCTTC.

The CDR3 bases are TGTGCCAGCAGCTTAGCGGGACGGATGAACACTGAAGCTTTCTTT. Translating gives CASSLAGRMNTEAFF. The J gene is TRBJ1-1, the V gene TRBV7-9, with a possible D match to TRBD1 (5 bases). V was cut by 0 bases and J by 0 bases, with 8 bases left in between. CDR1 and CDR2 (germline): SEHNR, FQNEAQ (reference sequence). This CDR3 is 15 amino acids long.

This clonotype occurred once. The chain is built from TRBV13 and TRBJ2-7; D not certain. Germline V gene data show CDR1 as PRHDT and CDR2 as FYEKMQ (reference sequence). Trimming removed 3 bases from V and 6 bases from J, with 9 bases in between. CDR3 length: 12 amino acids. The CDR3 here is CASSLRGFEQYF. CDR3 nucleotides: TGTGCCAGCAGCTTGAGAGGATTCGAGCAGTACTTC.

This clonotype was seen at least ten times. The chain recombines TRBV24-1 with TRBJ1-4; tentative D call: TRBD1 (5 bases). From germline, CDR1 is KGHDR and CDR2 SFDVKD. V was cut by 6 bases and J by 8 bases, with 27 bases left in between. The CDR3 has 18 residues. The chain's CDR3 is CATSTLNRRNSPREKLFF. The CDR3 bases are TGTGCCACCAGTACTTTGAACAGGCGAAATTCTCCTAGGGAAAAACTGTTTTTT.

This clonotype occurred many times. V is TRBV4-2 and J is TRBJ2-5; D could derive from TRBD1 or TRBD2 (5 bases each). The CDR3 sequence is 15 residues long. The germline CDR1 and CDR2 sequences are LGHNA and YNFKEQ. Trimming pared 4 bases from V and 1 base from J, leaving 13 bases between. The CDR3 is CASSLGTTGQETQYF. The DNA of the CDR3 is TGTGCCAGCAGCCTCGGGACCACCGGCCAAGAGACCCAGTACTTC.